These 18 T cell receptor beta chains were all obtained from the same sample, sequenced in a study of T cell changes during pregnancy in multiple sclerosis. The method was immunoSEQ multiplex PCR; TCRdb's version includes in-frame clones alone and lacks a portion of them. The sample shows over 50,000 clones, 85% to 90% of them seen only once. The material sequenced was peripheral blood from another person, used as feeder cells. The receptors come from a human donor whose cells served as feeder cells for cultures in a pregnancy study.

V usage is TRBV10-3 and J usage is TRBJ1-4; D unresolved. Trimming took 11 bases from V and 8 from J, leaving 18 bases between them. The CDR3 runs to 13 residues. Germline-derived CDR1 and CDR2 are ENHRY and SYGVKD. CDR3 bases: TGTGCCCCATTCTTCCCGGGGAGCGAAAAACTGTTTTTT. Amino acids: CAPFFPGSEKLFF.

The V call is TRBV6-5, the J call TRBJ1-1; 7 bases fit TRBD1. Losses at the gene ends were 2 bases for V and 4 bases for J; bases not matched to a gene: 4. Germline-derived CDR1 and CDR2 are MNHEY and SVGAGI. This CDR3 region has 14 residues. The CDR3, as DNA: TGTGCCAGCAGTTACGAACAGGGGAGCACTGAAGCTTTCTTT. As protein: CASSYEQGSTEAFF.

In its sample, this clone was seen once. The rearrangement links TRBV30 to TRBJ2-1, with 8 bases that match TRBD2. Germline lookup yields CDR1 GTSNPN and CDR2 SVGIG (reference sequence). V gave up 5 bases and J gave up 6 bases; unmatched junction bases: 12. This CDR3 comprises 15 residues. This CDR3 is CAWALRSGSFNEQFF. The CDR3 bases are TGTGCCTGGGCCCTCCGGAGCGGGAGTTTCAATGAGCAGTTCTTC.

The rearrangement uses TRBV2 and TRBJ2-3; D may be TRBD1 (6 bases). Germline loops: CDR1 SNHLY, CDR2 FYNNEI. V was shortened by 8 bases and J by 2 bases, with 23 bases between the two germline ends. The CDR3 covers 17 residues. As DNA, the CDR3 is TGTGCCAGCCAAACGGACAGCGCCACAACTCACACAGATACGCAGTATTTT. It encodes CASQTDSATTHTDTQYF.

The chain has TRBV27 and TRBJ2-2, with D perhaps TRBD1 or TRBD2 (6 bases each). Per the germline V gene, CDR1 is MNHEY and CDR2 is SMNVEV (reference sequence). This CDR3 region has 16 residues. Trimming shortened V by 2 bases and J by 3 bases, and 13 bases separated the two germline ends. As DNA, the CDR3 is TGTGCCAGCAGTTTAGATTCGGGGGCTTACACCGGGGAGCTGTTTTTT. It yields the protein CASSLDSGAYTGELFF.

This chain links TRBV29-1 with TRBJ2-1; a possible D gene is TRBD2 (5 bases). Trimming removed 5 bases at V and 6 bases at J, with 23 bases between. Germline V lookup: CDR1 SQVTM, CDR2 ANQGSEA. The CDR3 is 16 amino acids. For the CDR3, the DNA is TGCAGCGTTTCATTCGTCGGAACAGAGGGTACCAATGAGCAGTTCTTC. As protein: CSVSFVGTEGTNEQFF.

The CDR3 nucleotides read TGTGCCAGCAGCTTAGTCTGGACAGGGGTTAGGAAAGCTTTCTTT. Its protein is CASSLVWTGVRKAFF. The chain is built from TRBV11-2 and TRBJ1-1; 9 bases map to TRBD1. Germline V CDR1 and CDR2: SGHAT, FQNNGV. The CDR3 has 15 residues. Losses at the gene ends were 1 base for V and 9 bases for J; bases not matched to a gene: 9.

The chain recombines TRBV5-1 with TRBJ1-1, with D unresolved. Germline V gives CDR1 SGHRS, CDR2 YFSETQ. Trimming cost V 2 bases and J 5 bases, with 13 bases left between them. The CDR3 totals 14 residues. This CDR3 is CASSLWQDETEAFF. CDR3 in DNA: TGCGCCAGCAGCTTATGGCAGGACGAGACTGAAGCTTTCTTT.

The rearrangement links TRBV5-1 to TRBJ2-7, with D perhaps TRBD1 (6 bases). V gave up 0 bases and J gave up 2 bases, with 9 bases separating them. The CDR3 is 14 amino acids. Germline CDR1 is SGHRS and CDR2 is YFSETQ. CDR3 DNA sequence: TGCGCCAGCAGCTTGGTGCAGGGGCCCTACGAGCAGTACTTC. Translated: CASSLVQGPYEQYF.

The chain employs TRBV5-1 and TRBJ2-7; D not certain. The CDR3 is 14 amino acids. Germline CDR1 reads SGHRS; CDR2 reads YFSETQ. Trimming left V 3 bases short and J 0 bases short, with 10 bases between. The CDR3 spells CASSSYTSSYEQYF. The CDR3 DNA follows: TGCGCCAGCAGCTCTTACACGAGCTCCTACGAGCAGTACTTC. Full variable domain (remainder filled in from reference TRBV5-1 and TRBJ2-7): KAGVTQTPRYLIKTRGQQVTLSCSPISGHRSVSWYQQTPGQGLQFLFEYFSETQRNKGNFPGRFSGRQFSNSRSEMNVSTLELGDSALYLCASSSYTSSYEQYFGPGTRLTVT.

This rearrangement joins TRBV4-3 to TRBJ2-7; 8 bases line up with TRBD1. The CDR3 loop spans 15 amino acids. The V gene end was trimmed by 0 bases and the J gene end by 4 bases; junction bases not matched to a gene: 5. The germline gives CDR1 LGHNA, CDR2 YSLEER. For the CDR3, the DNA is TGCGCCAGCAGCCAAGAAGGGACAGGTTCTTACGAGCAGTACTTC. This translates into CASSQEGTGSYEQYF.

This chain joins TRBV4-1 and TRBJ2-5; possibly TRBD1 or TRBD2 for D (5 bases each). This CDR3 comprises 16 residues. The germline CDR1 and CDR2 sequences are MGHRA and YSYEKL. Trimming shortened V by 0 bases and J by 5 bases, and 16 bases separated the two germline ends. DNA for the CDR3: TGCGCCAGCAGCCAAGATGGGGCGGGCCTGCGGGAGACCCAGTACTTC. Translated, it gives CASSQDGAGLRETQYF.

The chain recombines TRBV6-5 with TRBJ1-4, with 7 bases identical to TRBD1. Germline values: CDR1 MNHEY, CDR2 SVGAGI. Trimming removed 6 bases from V and 0 bases from J; junction bases left unmatched: 4. This CDR3 is 15 amino acids long. The CDR3, as DNA: TGTGCCAGCAGACCAGACAGGGCAACTAATGAAAAACTGTTTTTT. Amino acid sequence: CASRPDRATNEKLFF.

J is TRBJ2-7 and V is TRBV28; 7 bases map to TRBD1. V shed 4 bases and J 3 bases; nucleotides not matched to a gene: 12. The CDR3 is made up of 16 amino acids. CDR1 is MDHEN, CDR2 SYDVKM, per germline. The CDR3 region is CASSSLTGTVYYEQYF. DNA of the CDR3: TGTGCCAGCAGTTCGCTGACCGGGACAGTCTACTACGAGCAGTACTTC.

The chain recombines TRBV14 with TRBJ2-3; D may be TRBD1 (5 bases). The CDR3 covers 18 residues. CDR1 and CDR2 from the germline V gene are SGHDN and FVKESK. Trimming removed 1 base at V and 2 bases at J, with 19 bases between. CDR3 sequence reads: CASSQVGLKGFATDTQYF. CDR3 DNA: TGTGCCAGCAGCCAAGTTGGATTAAAGGGGTTCGCCACAGATACGCAGTATTTT.

V and J are TRBV4-1 and TRBJ1-1, with D possibly matching TRBD1 (5 bases). Germline V lookup: CDR1 MGHRA, CDR2 YSYEKL. V lost 1 base, J lost 0 bases, and 9 bases lay in between. The CDR3 has 15 amino acids. The DNA of the CDR3 is TGCGCCAGCAGCCAAGGTGGGGCCCTGAACACTGAAGCTTTCTTT. This codes for CASSQGGALNTEAFF.

The V gene is TRBV29-1, the J gene TRBJ2-7; D unresolved. The CDR3 runs to 13 residues. V was trimmed by 6 bases and J by 6 bases, leaving 18 bases between them. The germline gives CDR1 SQVTM, CDR2 ANQGSEA. This chain's CDR3 is CSVSSDGVSEQYF. The CDR3 coding sequence is TGCAGCGTATCGTCTGATGGGGTCTCCGAGCAGTACTTC.

This rearrangement joins TRBV4-1 to TRBJ1-2; D is possibly TRBD1 (6 bases). Germline V lookup: CDR1 MGHRA, CDR2 YSYEKL. The CDR3 length is 15 residues. The V gene lost 0 bases and the J gene lost 4 bases, with 12 bases spanning the gap. DNA of the CDR3: TGCGCCAGCAGCCAAGACCAGGGACAATTCTATGGCTACACCTTC. The encoded protein is CASSQDQGQFYGYTF.